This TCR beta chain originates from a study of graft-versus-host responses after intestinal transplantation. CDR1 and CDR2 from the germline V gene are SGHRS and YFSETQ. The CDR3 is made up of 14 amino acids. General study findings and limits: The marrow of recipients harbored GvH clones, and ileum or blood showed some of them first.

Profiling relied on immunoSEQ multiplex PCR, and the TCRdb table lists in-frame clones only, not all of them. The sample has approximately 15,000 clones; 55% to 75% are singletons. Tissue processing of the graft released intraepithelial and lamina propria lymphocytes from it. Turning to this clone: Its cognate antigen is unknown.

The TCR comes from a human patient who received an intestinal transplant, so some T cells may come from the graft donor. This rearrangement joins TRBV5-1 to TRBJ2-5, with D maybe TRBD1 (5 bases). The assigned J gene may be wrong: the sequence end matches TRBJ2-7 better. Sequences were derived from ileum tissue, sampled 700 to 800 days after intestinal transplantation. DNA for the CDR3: TGCGCCAGCAGCTTGGACTACAGGAACTACGAGCAGTACTTC. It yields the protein CASSLDYRNYEQYF.